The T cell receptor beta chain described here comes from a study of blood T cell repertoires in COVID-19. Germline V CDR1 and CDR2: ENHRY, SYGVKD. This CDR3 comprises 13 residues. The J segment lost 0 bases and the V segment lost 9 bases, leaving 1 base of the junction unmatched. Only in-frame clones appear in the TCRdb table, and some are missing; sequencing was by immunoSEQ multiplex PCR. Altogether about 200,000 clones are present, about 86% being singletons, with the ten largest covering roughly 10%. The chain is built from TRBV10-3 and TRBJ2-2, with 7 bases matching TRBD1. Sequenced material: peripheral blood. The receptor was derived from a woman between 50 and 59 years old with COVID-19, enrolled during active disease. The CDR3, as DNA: TGTGCCATACAGGGGACGAACACCGGGGAGCTGTTTTTT. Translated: CAIQGTNTGELFF.